What follows are 24 T cell receptor beta chains derived from one specimen sequenced in a study of Graves' ophthalmopathy and Graves' hyperthyroidism. RNA transcripts were the template, and TCR beta CDR3 regions were amplified from them. The workflow started with a first-round RT-PCR run with HTBI primers and then moved on to a second-round multiplex PCR. Via MiXCR, TCRdb re-called the multiplex PCR reads, giving one row per CDR3 protein. The sample has hundreds of thousands of distinct CDR3 sequences; about 40% are singletons. Sequencing used peripheral blood. The source is an adult man with Graves' ophthalmopathy.

J is TRBJ1-2 and V is TRBV5-1; D perhaps matches TRBD1 (6 bases). Germline V CDR1 and CDR2: SGHRS, YFSETQ. V lost 4 bases and J 4 bases, leaving 14 bases between the germline ends. This CDR3 comprises 14 residues. In DNA, the CDR3 is TGCGCCAGCAGCCCAGGACAGCACCTCTATGGCTACACCTTC. It specifies CASSPGQHLYGYTF. Complete variable domain (other parts from reference TRBV5-1 and TRBJ1-2): KAGVTQTPRYLIKTRGQQVTLSCSPISGHRSVSWYQQTPGQGLQFLFEYFSETQRNKGNFPGRFSGRQFSNSRSEMNVSTLELGDSALYLCASSPGQHLYGYTFGSGTRLTVV.

The table lists this clonotype with many counts. The chain joins TRBV4-3 to TRBJ1-2; TRBD1 matches 8 bases. This CDR3 comprises 13 residues. After removal of 3 bases from V and 5 bases from J, the junction contained 2 bases not matched to a gene. The V gene's germline CDR1 is LGHNA and CDR2 YSLEER. DNA of the CDR3: TGCGCCAGCAGCCATACAGGGGGTTATGGCTACACCTTC. It translates to CASSHTGGYGYTF.

This chain uses TRBV7-9 with TRBJ2-3; 7 bases fit TRBD1. The CDR3 consists of 15 residues. CDR1 is SEHNR, CDR2 FQNEAQ, per germline (reference sequence). Trimming cost V 4 bases and J 4 bases; bases outside gene matches: 8. CDR3 sequence reads: CASSSRRGLADTQYF. CDR3 sequence (DNA): TGTGCCAGCAGCTCCAGAAGGGGGCTTGCAGATACGCAGTATTTT.

This clonotype was counted a few times. The V call is TRBV3-1, the J call TRBJ1-2, with unresolved D. There are 14 residues in the CDR3. The germline V gene has CDR1 LGHDT and CDR2 YNNKEL (reference sequence). The V and J ends lost 1 base and 2 bases respectively, with 8 bases between them. CDR3 residues: CASSQGTENYGYTF. For the CDR3, the DNA is TGTGCCAGCAGCCAAGGGACGGAGAACTATGGCTACACCTTC.

This sequence joins TRBV7-2 and TRBJ2-1, with D possibly called TRBD1 or TRBD2 (6 bases each). The CDR3 sequence is 16 residues long. The germline V gene has CDR1 SGHTA and CDR2 FQGNSA. The V end lost 4 bases, the J end lost 7 bases, and 20 bases lay between the germline ends. The CDR3 DNA reads TGTGCCAGCAGCTCGGGGCGCGGAAGGGGGGAAAATGAGCAGTTCTTC. Its translation is CASSSGRGRGENEQFF.

There are many counts of this clonotype. The chain is built from TRBV7-9 and TRBJ2-7; TRBD1 is a possible D gene (6 bases). This CDR3 contains 14 residues. The V end was cut by 4 bases, the J end by 3 bases, with 13 bases between. CDR1 is SEHNR, CDR2 FQNEAQ, per germline (reference sequence). Written as DNA, the CDR3 is TGTGCCAGCAGCTCCGGACAGTACTTCTACGAGCAGTACTTC. Translated: CASSSGQYFYEQYF.

This clonotype was counted ten times or more. This chain joins TRBV12-3 or TRBV12-4 and TRBJ2-7, with TRBD2 as a possible D gene (6 bases). V lost 5 bases and J 2 bases, leaving 16 bases between the germline ends. The CDR3 is made up of 15 amino acids. CDR3 protein: CASSPGQEGTYEQYF. CDR3 coding DNA: TGTGCCAGCAGTCCAGGTCAGGAGGGGACCTACGAGCAGTACTTC.

The rearrangement joins TRBV7-9 to TRBJ1-1; 8 bases match TRBD1. There are 21 residues in the CDR3. The V segment lost 3 bases and the J segment 0 bases; nucleotides outside the gene matches: 21. Germline V gene lookup returns CDR1 SEHNR and CDR2 FQNEAQ (reference sequence). The CDR3: CASSFQFAWGPGQGLNTEAFF. The DNA of the CDR3 is TGTGCCAGCAGCTTTCAATTCGCTTGGGGGCCCGGACAGGGACTGAACACTGAAGCTTTCTTT.

The table lists this clonotype with many counts. This rearrangement joins TRBV2 to TRBJ2-7; D perhaps matches TRBD2 (6 bases). Germline V gene lookup returns CDR1 SNHLY and CDR2 FYNNEI. Trimming cost V 7 bases and J 3 bases, with 10 bases left between them. This CDR3 spans 12 amino acids. The CDR3 region has the DNA TGTGCCAGCACTCCGGGACTCTACGAGCAGTACTTC. Translation: CASTPGLYEQYF.

This clonotype came up a few times. J is TRBJ2-5 and V is TRBV7-3; D remains unclear. CDR1 and CDR2 (germline): SGHTA, FQGTGA. Deletions cut 6 bases from V and 7 bases from J, with 18 bases between. The CDR3 extends over 14 amino acids. CDR3 nucleotides: TGTGCCAGCAGTTTACGTCGGTCGGAAGGGACCCAGTACTTC. Encoded protein: CASSLRRSEGTQYF.

This clonotype was seen at least ten times. The CDR3, as DNA: TGTGCCAGCAGCTTAGCGCTGGGCAGGGAAGGCTATGGCTACACCTTC. This translates into CASSLALGREGYGYTF. The J gene is TRBJ1-2, the V gene TRBV7-8; TRBD1 is a possible D gene (5 bases). V dropped 0 bases and J dropped 4 bases, with 15 bases sitting between them. CDR1 and CDR2 (germline): SGHVS, FQNEAQ. The CDR3 totals 16 residues.

This clonotype was counted ten times or more. The gene calls are TRBV7-8 and TRBJ1-5; no definite D call. The CDR3 is 15 amino acids. Between the trimmed V and J ends, which lost 6 bases and 5 bases, there was a span of 17 bases. The V gene's germline CDR1 is SGHVS and CDR2 FQNEAQ. DNA for the CDR3: TGTGCCAGCAGGGACGGTACCGAACGGCATCAGCCCCAGCATTTT. Its protein is CASRDGTERHQPQHF.

This clonotype was detected ten times or more. The chain combines TRBV2 with TRBJ1-5; TRBD1 is a possible D gene (5 bases). Germline V gene data show CDR1 as SNHLY and CDR2 as FYNNEI. The CDR3 runs 12 residues. Trimming shortened V by 7 bases and J by 4 bases, and 8 bases separated the two germline ends. CDR3 DNA sequence: TGTGCCAGCAACGAGGGGAATCAGCCCCAGCATTTT. As protein: CASNEGNQPQHF.

This clonotype was seen at least ten times. The chain has TRBV2 and TRBJ2-7; TRBD2 matches at 16 bases. From germline, CDR1 is SNHLY and CDR2 FYNNEI. This CDR3 is built from 16 residues. The junction had 12 bases not matched to a gene; V was cut back by 11 bases and J by 5 bases. The CDR3 is CAGLGLAGGQSHEQYF. The CDR3 DNA reads as TGTGCCGGTCTGGGACTAGCGGGAGGGCAGTCCCACGAGCAGTACTTC.

Turning to this clonotype: At one of its ends the junction is not consistent with the germline gene, which may arise from a read error. CDR3: CATSTPDRAYGNTF. The CDR3 DNA is TGTGCCACCAGCACCCCTGACAGGGCCTATGGCAACACCTTC. The rearrangement joins TRBV15 to TRBJ1-2; TRBD1 matches 7 bases. The CDR3 spans 14 residues. Germline lookup yields CDR1 LNHNV and CDR2 YYDKDF (reference sequence).

This clonotype was counted many times. The chain has TRBV10-3 and TRBJ2-7; TRBD2 might be the D (7 bases). Germline assignment: CDR1 ENHRY and CDR2 SYGVKD. Trimming pared 10 bases from V and 2 bases from J, leaving 15 bases between. The CDR3 has 13 residues. CDR3 sequence reads: CASGGGAAYEQYF. The CDR3, as DNA: TGTGCCAGCGGAGGGGGGGCAGCCTACGAGCAGTACTTC.

This clonotype was detected only once. This may be a read error: a much more frequent sequence differs by one nucleotide. This chain connects TRBV20-1 to TRBJ1-2; the match to TRBD1 covers 10 bases. J was trimmed by 2 bases and V by 8 bases; bases with no gene match: 11. The CDR3 covers 15 residues. In germline, CDR1 is DFQATT, CDR2 SNEGSKA (reference sequence). The CDR3 here is CSPSGRQGANYGYTF. Here the CDR3 DNA reads TGCAGTCCTTCCGGGAGACAGGGGGCGAACTATGGCTACACCTTC.

This clonotype turned up a few times. V gene TRBV5-5 combines with J gene TRBJ1-3; maybe TRBD1 (5 bases). The V end was cut by 2 bases, the J end by 4 bases, with 13 bases between. The length of the CDR3 is 15 residues. Germline CDR1 reads SGHKS; CDR2 reads YYEKEE (reference sequence). CDR3: CASSFGALGGNTIYF. As DNA, the CDR3 is TGTGCCAGCAGCTTCGGGGCACTGGGAGGAAACACCATATATTTT.

With respect to this clonotype: A read error may explain this, as a much larger clone is one base away. The chain has TRBV6-6 and TRBJ1-1; no clear D gene. The CDR3 covers 14 residues. V lost 4 bases, J lost 0 bases, and 9 bases lay in between. The germline gives CDR1 MNHNY, CDR2 SVGAGI (reference sequence). The CDR3 sequence is CASSSRAVNTEAFF. The CDR3 DNA reads TGTGCCAGCAGTTCCCGCGCAGTGAACACTGAAGCTTTCTTT.

Points on this clonotype: This may arise from a read error, as a much more abundant clone is one base away. The chain carries TRBV5-4 and TRBJ2-5, with unresolved D. The CDR3 runs to 11 residues. CDR1 SGHNT and CDR2 YYREEE come from the germline V gene (reference sequence). V lost 3 bases and J lost 6, with 6 bases in between. The CDR3 DNA sequence: TGTGCCAGCAGCTCGAGCAAGACCCAGTACTTC. Protein sequence: CASSSSKTQYF.

Many counts were recorded for this clonotype. The chain couples TRBV13 to TRBJ2-7; 8 bases match TRBD2. Unmatched junction bases numbered 3, after V lost 0 bases and J lost 2 bases. The CDR3 runs 15 residues. CDR1 and CDR2 (germline): PRHDT, FYEKMQ (reference sequence). The CDR3 sequence is CASSLGEREPYEQYF. The CDR3 DNA reads TGTGCCAGCAGCTTAGGGGAGCGGGAGCCCTACGAGCAGTACTTC.

V gene TRBV12-3 or TRBV12-4 combines with J gene TRBJ2-2; unclear D gene. This CDR3 region has 15 residues. CDR3 sequence: CASGLKGRSPGELFF. The CDR3 nucleotides are TGTGCTAGTGGTTTGAAGGGCCGTAGCCCCGGGGAGCTGTTTTTT.

This clonotype was counted between two and nine times. The CDR3 reads CSVETGELFF. The CDR3 bases are TGCAGCGTTGAGACAGGGGAGCTGTTTTTT. The gene calls are TRBV29-1 and TRBJ2-2; D is ambiguous. Trimming took off 3 bases at V and 8 bases at J, with 4 bases between the two ends. The CDR3 runs to 10 residues. Germline V lookup: CDR1 SQVTM, CDR2 ANQGSEA.

The DNA of the CDR3 is TGTGCCAGCACCCTTGACCCGGGACTAGCGGGAGGCCCCCAAGAGACCCAGTACTTC. It specifies CASTLDPGLAGGPQETQYF. The genes are TRBV7-2 and TRBJ2-5; 15 bases map to TRBD2. After removal of 7 bases from V and 1 base from J, the junction contained 13 bases not matched to a gene. The CDR3 loop spans 19 amino acids. The germline V gene encodes CDR1 SGHTA and CDR2 FQGNSA.